Listed below are T cell receptor beta chains from one sample, sequenced in a study of human T cells and chemical hapten exposure. Using its own MiXCR run on the RACE reads, TCRdb lists one record per CDR3 protein. The sample yields roughly 200,000 distinct CDR3 sequences, under 25% seen once. Sample: whole blood, taken in connection with sensitization to the hapten diphenylcyclopropenone (DPC). These receptors were taken from a woman between 50 and 59 years old with alopecia areata. Some clones in this sample may be carry-over from other donors' samples. Both conserved end residues are part of each CDR3. Each record gives: clone size, V gene, D gene, J gene, CDR3 DNA, CDR3 protein. D genes are given only for firm matches. Clone size, where shown, is once, few, many, or a class for clones that have expanded.

few	TRBV28	NA	TRBJ1-1	TGTGCCAGCAGTTTTATTCAGGGAAACCTGAACACTGAAGCTTTCTTT	CASSFIQGNLNTEAFF
NA	TRBV13	TRBD1	TRBJ2-7	TGTGCCAGCAGCTTAGAGGACAGGGTCTACGAGCAGTACTTC	CASSLEDRVYEQYF
NA	TRBV7-8	NA	TRBJ2-3	TGTGCCAGCAGCTCCCCCATGCAACAGCTATTGACAGATACGCAGTATTTT	CASSSPMQQLLTDTQYF
few	TRBV12-3/TRBV12-4	NA	TRBJ1-2	TGTGCCAGCAGTTTTGACGAAAAGTTAGCGGGCTACACCTTC	CASSFDEKLAGYTF
NA	TRBV6-5	NA	TRBJ2-4	TGTGCCAGCAGTTCCCAGGGGTTAGCCAAAAACATTCAGTACTTC	CASSSQGLAKNIQYF
many	TRBV20-1	NA	TRBJ2-1	TGCAGTGCTAGAATTAGCGGTAAAGACTACAATGAGCAGTTCTTC	CSARISGKDYNEQFF
NA	TRBV3-1	TRBD1	TRBJ1-2	TGTGCCAGCAGCCAAGAGGGGGACAGGGTTCGAGGCTACACCTTC	CASSQEGDRVRGYTF
NA	TRBV20-1	NA	TRBJ2-7	TGCAGTGCTACAAGGGCGGACAACCCCAACTACGAGCAGTACTTC	CSATRADNPNYEQYF
NA	TRBV6-5	TRBD2	TRBJ2-7	TGTGCCAGCAGTTACTCCGGCGGGAGGGCCCACGAGCAGTACTTC	CASSYSGGRAHEQYF
few	TRBV28	NA	TRBJ1-3	TGTGCCAGCAGTTTATGGGTGGGGGCAGACACCATATATTTT	CASSLWVGADTIYF
NA	TRBV5-1	TRBD2	TRBJ2-3	TGCGCCAGCAGCCCCGAACTAGCGGGAGGGCCTACAGATACGCAGTATTTT	CASSPELAGGPTDTQYF
NA	TRBV20-1	NA	TRBJ2-5	TGCAGTGCCACTAGGGTGGCGCAAGAGACCCAGTACTTC	CSATRVAQETQYF
few	TRBV27	TRBD1	TRBJ2-3	TGTGCCAGCAGTTTACAACAGGGGCCGGCGGATACGCAGTATTTT	CASSLQQGPADTQYF
NA	TRBV19	TRBD1	TRBJ1-6	TGTGCCAGCCGAGTCGACAGGGCAGTTAATTCACCCCTCCACTTT	CASRVDRAVNSPLHF
few	TRBV6-1	TRBD2	TRBJ2-2	TGTGCCAGCTGGGGAGGGGTGAAGGCCGGGGAGCTGTTTTTT	CASWGGVKAGELFF
NA	TRBV3-1	TRBD2	TRBJ2-1	TGTGCCAGCAGCCAAGATACAGCGGGAGGGGATGAGCAGTTCTTC	CASSQDTAGGDEQFF
many	TRBV4-2	TRBD2	TRBJ2-7	TGTGCCAGCAGCCTTGGGACTAGCGGGGGGTACGAGCAGTACTTC	CASSLGTSGGYEQYF
NA	TRBV10-3	NA	TRBJ2-6	TGTGCCATCCGGACTGGGGATTCTGGGGCCAACGTCCTGACTTTC	CAIRTGDSGANVLTF
NA	TRBV20-1	NA	TRBJ1-5	TGCAGTGCTAGAGACCGCGAATATAGCAATCAGCCCCAGCATTTT	CSARDREYSNQPQHF
many	TRBV29-1	NA	TRBJ2-1	TGCAGCGTCCTGACGGCGGCGGATGAGCAGTTCTTC	CSVLTAADEQFF
NA	TRBV7-9	TRBD1	TRBJ1-2	TGTGCCAGCAGCTTTAACAGGGGATATGGCTACACCTTC	CASSFNRGYGYTF
NA	TRBV4-2	NA	TRBJ2-6	TGTGCCAGCAGCCAAGATATGGTCACTGGGGCCAACGTCCTGACTTTC	CASSQDMVTGANVLTF
NA	TRBV20-1	NA	TRBJ2-3	TGCAGTGCTAGCCATCAGGCCCTCGTGGGCACAGATACGCAGTATTTT	CSASHQALVGTDTQYF
few	TRBV6-5	TRBD2	TRBJ2-7	TGTGCCAGCAGAGTACTAGCGGGAGGAGGATACGAGCAGTACTTC	CASRVLAGGGYEQYF
NA	TRBV15	TRBD1	TRBJ1-4	TGTGCCACCAGCAGTCGACGACAGGGTACGACTAATGAAAAACTGTTTTTT	CATSSRRQGTTNEKLFF
NA	TRBV7-9	TRBD1	TRBJ1-1	TGTGCCAGCAGCCCTGACAGGGGCCCAGGATCTGAAGCTTTCTTT	CASSPDRGPGSEAFF
few	TRBV10-1	TRBD2	TRBJ2-1	TGCGCCAGCAGCGATTTTCGACTAGCGGGAAACAATGAGCAGTTCTTC	CASSDFRLAGNNEQFF
many	TRBV12-3/TRBV12-4	TRBD2	TRBJ2-7	TGTGCCAGCAGCCAACTAGCGATCGAGCAGTACTTC	CASSQLAIEQYF
few	TRBV5-1	TRBD2	TRBJ2-6	TGCGCCAGCAGCTTGGGAGCGGGAGTTGGGGCCAACGTCCTGACTTTC	CASSLGAGVGANVLTF
NA	TRBV20-1	NA	TRBJ2-2	TGCAGTGCTAGATCTGGGAGGCTATACACCGGGGAGCTGTTTTTT	CSARSGRLYTGELFF
many	TRBV6-5	TRBD2	TRBJ2-7	TGTGCCAGCAGAAACCTGCTAGCGGGATTGAGCGAGCAGTACTTC	CASRNLLAGLSEQYF
NA	TRBV5-6	TRBD1	TRBJ1-1	TGTGCCAGCAACCCCCCCCCGACAGGGGGCATTTCGGACACTGAAGCTTTCTTT	CASNPPPTGGISDTEAFF
NA	TRBV28	NA	TRBJ2-3	TGTGCCAGCAGCCCCACCAAGGAAGCGGAGGATACGCAGTATTTT	CASSPTKEAEDTQYF
NA	TRBV29-1	NA	TRBJ2-5	TGCAGCGCGCGGACCAGTTCGGAAGAGACCCAGTACTTC	CSARTSSEETQYF
NA	TRBV5-1	NA	TRBJ2-7	TGCGCCAGCAGCTTGGGTCCTAGCGACCCCTACGAGCAGTACTTC	CASSLGPSDPYEQYF
few	TRBV2	TRBD1	TRBJ1-2	TGTGCCAGCAGTGAAGGAGACAGGGGTGGGGATGGCTACACCTTC	CASSEGDRGGDGYTF
few	TRBV2	TRBD2	TRBJ2-1	TGTGCCAGCGGGGGGACTAGCGGGAGCTTC	CASGGTSGSF
few	TRBV7-2	NA	TRBJ2-2	TGTGCCAGCAGCTCAGCTATGTCCGGGGAGCTGTTTTTT	CASSSAMSGELFF
NA	TRBV13	TRBD2	TRBJ2-7	TGTGCCAGCAGCGCTTGGACTAGCGGGCTCTCCTACGAGCAGTACTTC	CASSAWTSGLSYEQYF
NA	TRBV20-1	NA	TRBJ2-7	TGCAGTGCTAGGGGCTTCGGCGTATACTACGAGCAGTACTTC	CSARGFGVYYEQYF
many	TRBV20-1	NA	TRBJ1-5	TGCAGTGCTACGACAGGTGACAATCAGCCCCAGCATTTT	CSATTGDNQPQHF
few	TRBV20-1	NA	TRBJ1-2	TGCAGTGCTAGAGACGCCTGGCAGCATGGCTACACCTTC	CSARDAWQHGYTF
few	TRBV28	NA	TRBJ1-1	TGTGCCAGCACCGACGATCCTCAGGTGACTGAAGCTTTCTTT	CASTDDPQVTEAFF
NA	TRBV28	NA	TRBJ1-5	TGTGCCAGCAGTGACAGGAATAATCAGCCCCAGCATTTT	CASSDRNNQPQHF
NA	TRBV6-6	TRBD2	TRBJ2-1	TGTGCCAGCAGTAGACTAGCCGGGTTATCTGAGCAGTTCTTC	CASSRLAGLSEQFF
few	TRBV20-1	TRBD2	TRBJ2-7	TGCAGTGCTGTTAGCGGGAGTACCTACGAGCAGTACTTC	CSAVSGSTYEQYF
NA	TRBV2	NA	TRBJ1-4	TGTGCCAGCAACAGGGAGGCAACTAATGAAAAACTGTTTTTT	CASNREATNEKLFF
many	TRBV6-1	NA	TRBJ1-1	TGTGCCAGCAGTGAAGCCTTTCACACTGAAGCTTTCTTT	CASSEAFHTEAFF
NA	TRBV9	NA	TRBJ2-5	TGTGCCAGCAGCGTAGGTAGGGGAAGGGTAGGAGGAGAGACCCAGTACTTC	CASSVGRGRVGGETQYF
NA	TRBV5-1	TRBD2	TRBJ2-7	TGCGCCAGCAGCTTGGATCGGACTAGCGCCGCCTACGAGCAGTACTTC	CASSLDRTSAAYEQYF
few	TRBV27	NA	TRBJ1-2	TGTGCCAGCAGTTTAAGCGTTCCCGTCTATGGCTACACCTTC	CASSLSVPVYGYTF
NA	TRBV27	NA	TRBJ1-6	TGTGCCAGCAGTTTATCGGGGGGGGTAGAGTCACCCCTCCACTTT	CASSLSGGVESPLHF
NA	TRBV9	NA	TRBJ2-7	TGTGCCAGCAGCGAGAGGTCCGGGCCATACTACGAGCAGTACTTC	CASSERSGPYYEQYF
NA	TRBV6-5	NA	TRBJ2-7	TGTGCCAGCAGTTTGGGGACAAACTACGAGCAGTACTTC	CASSLGTNYEQYF
NA	TRBV3-1	NA	TRBJ2-7	TGTGCCAGCAGCCAAGCGGCGCGTGCTGAAGCCTACGAGCAGTACTTC	CASSQAARAEAYEQYF
few	TRBV12-3/TRBV12-4	NA	TRBJ2-3	TGTGCCAGCAGTTTTCTGACGCCGACAGATACGCAGTATTTT	CASSFLTPTDTQYF
NA	TRBV24-1	TRBD2	TRBJ2-1	TGTGCCACCAGTGTTGGGACTAGCGGTTACAATGAGCAGTTCTTC	CATSVGTSGYNEQFF
NA	TRBV5-1	TRBD1	TRBJ2-3	TGCGCCAGCAGCTTACAGGGGCTCCCGAACGGGGCAGATACGCAGTATTTT	CASSLQGLPNGADTQYF